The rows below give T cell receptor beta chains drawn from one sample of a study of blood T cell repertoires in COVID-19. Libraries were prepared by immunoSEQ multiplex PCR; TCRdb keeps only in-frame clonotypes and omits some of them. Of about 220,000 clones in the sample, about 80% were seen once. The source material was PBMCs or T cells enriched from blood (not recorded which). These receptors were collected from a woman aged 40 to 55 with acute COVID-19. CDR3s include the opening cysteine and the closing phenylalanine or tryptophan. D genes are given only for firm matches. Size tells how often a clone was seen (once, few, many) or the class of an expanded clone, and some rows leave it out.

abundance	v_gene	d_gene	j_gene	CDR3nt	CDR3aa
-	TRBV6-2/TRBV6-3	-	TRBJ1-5	TGTGCCAGCAGTTACTCAGGGGGCAATCAGCCCCAGCATTTT	CASSYSGGNQPQHF
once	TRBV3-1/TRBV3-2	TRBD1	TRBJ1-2	TGTGCCAGCAGCCAAGGACAGGACAGGGGAGCCTTATATGGCTACACCTTC	CASSQGQDRGALYGYTF
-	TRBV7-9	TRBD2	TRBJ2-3	TGTGCCAGCAGTAAGCGGGGTGCTAGCACAGATACGCAGTATTTT	CASSKRGASTDTQYF
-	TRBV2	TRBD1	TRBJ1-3	TGTGCCAGCCGAATGGACAGGGCTAGTGGAAACACCATATATTTT	CASRMDRASGNTIYF
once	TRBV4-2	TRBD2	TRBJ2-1	TGTGCCAGCAGTAACCCAAGCGGGAACTACAATGAGCAGTTCTTC	CASSNPSGNYNEQFF
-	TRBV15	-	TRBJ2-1	TGTGCCACCAGCTCCCCCCCCATTAATGAGCAGTTCTTC	CATSSPPINEQFF
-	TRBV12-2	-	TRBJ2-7	TGTGCAAGTCGCTTAGTGGCGGCGACTAGCGGGAGGGAGGTCTACGAGCAGTACTTC	CASRLVAATSGREVYEQYF
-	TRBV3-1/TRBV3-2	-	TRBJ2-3	TGTGCCAGCAGCCTGAAACGCAGGGGTATTTACATAGATACGCAGTATTTT	CASSLKRRGIYIDTQYF
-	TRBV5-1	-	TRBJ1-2	TGCGCCAGCAGCGTTGGAACGGGACACCTTTATGGCTACACCTTC	CASSVGTGHLYGYTF
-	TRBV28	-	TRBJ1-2	TGTGCCAGCAGTCTCCTGACAAGCTATGGCTACACCTTC	CASSLLTSYGYTF
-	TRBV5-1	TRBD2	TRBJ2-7	TGCGCCAGCAGCTTGGGGGCTAGCGGGAGTTACGAGCAGTACTTC	CASSLGASGSYEQYF
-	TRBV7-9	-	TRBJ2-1	TGTGCCAGCAGCCGCGCTTCAGGTGAGCAGTTCTTC	CASSRASGEQFF
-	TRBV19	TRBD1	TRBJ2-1	TGTGCCAGTAGTATTGGGACAGGGGGCTACAATGAGCAGTTCTTC	CASSIGTGGYNEQFF